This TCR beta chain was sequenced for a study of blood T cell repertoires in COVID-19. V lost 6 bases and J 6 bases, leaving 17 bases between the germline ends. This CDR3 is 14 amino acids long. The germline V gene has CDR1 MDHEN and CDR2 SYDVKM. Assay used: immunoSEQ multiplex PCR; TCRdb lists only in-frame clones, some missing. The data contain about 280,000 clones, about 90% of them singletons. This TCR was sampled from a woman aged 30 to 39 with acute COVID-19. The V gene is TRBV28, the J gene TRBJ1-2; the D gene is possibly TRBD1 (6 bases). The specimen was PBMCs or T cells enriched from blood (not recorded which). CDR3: CASSDDRRPNGYTF. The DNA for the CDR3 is TGTGCCAGCAGCGATGACAGGCGGCCGAATGGCTACACCTTC.